This TCR beta chain was profiled in a study of T cell therapy after organ transplantation. The wider study: Blood for the short-term post-therapy sample came 4 to 8 weeks after therapy.

The CDR3 runs to 13 residues. CDR1 and CDR2 from the germline V gene are LNHDA and SQIVND (reference sequence). Trimming removed 10 bases from V and 4 bases from J, with 14 bases in between. Specified time point: 4-8 weeks after completion of therapy. Assay: immunoSEQ multiplex PCR; the TCRdb copy retains only in-frame clones and omits some. This table has 20,000 or so clones, roughly four fifths appearing once. Note on this clone: Its specificity is unknown.

V and J are TRBV19 and TRBJ2-1, with D perhaps matching TRBD1 or TRBD2 (5 bases each). Sequencing was performed on CD8+ T cells from blood, taken after autologous CMV-specific T cell therapy. The TCR was taken from a human patient who had received a solid organ transplant and had CMV disease. Some T cells may be transferred from the graft donor. The CDR3 is CATAWDGYNEQFF. CDR3 DNA: TGTGCCACGGCCTGGGACGGTTACAATGAGCAGTTCTTC.